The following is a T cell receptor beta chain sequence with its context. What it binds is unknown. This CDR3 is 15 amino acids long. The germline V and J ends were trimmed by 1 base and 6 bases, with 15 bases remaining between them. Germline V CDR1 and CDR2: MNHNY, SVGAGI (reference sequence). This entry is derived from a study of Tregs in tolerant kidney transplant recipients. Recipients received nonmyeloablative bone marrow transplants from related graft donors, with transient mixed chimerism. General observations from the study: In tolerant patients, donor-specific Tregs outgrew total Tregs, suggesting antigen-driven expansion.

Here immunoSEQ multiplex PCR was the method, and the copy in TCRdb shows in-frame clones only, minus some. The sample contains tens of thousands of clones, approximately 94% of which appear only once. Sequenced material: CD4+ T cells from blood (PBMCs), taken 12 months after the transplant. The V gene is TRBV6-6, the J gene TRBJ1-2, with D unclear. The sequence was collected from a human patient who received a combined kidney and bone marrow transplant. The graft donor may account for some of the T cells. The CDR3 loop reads CASSYFQDTLDGYTF. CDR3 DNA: TGTGCCAGCAGTTACTTTCAGGATACCCTGGATGGCTACACCTTC.